The next 5 T cell receptor beta chains were all read from a single sample in a study of T cell clonality in common variable immunodeficiency. Measured with immunoSEQ multiplex PCR; TCRdb has only the in-frame clones, and not every one. The sample was found to contain tens of thousands of clones, and every one recurs. Sequenced material: peripheral blood mononuclear cells. These receptors were collected from a person between 18 and 75 years old in good health.

This clone appeared a few times. The sequenced fragment ends 3 residues before the CDR3 boundary, so the rest is inferred from the germline J gene. This chain uses TRBV5-1 with TRBJ1-2, with a possible D match to TRBD1 (5 bases). CDR3 length: 12 amino acids. From germline, CDR1 is SGHRS and CDR2 YFSETQ. The CDR3 loop is CASSLDEGHYTF. The sequenced CDR3 bases are TGCGCCAGCAGCTTGGACGAAGGACAC.

This clone showed up many times. The read is 3 residues too short to cover the CDR3 end, so that end is filled in from the germline J gene. The V and J genes are TRBV18 and TRBJ2-3, with 8 bases matching TRBD1. The CDR3 spans 17 residues. The germline CDR1 and CDR2 sequences are KGHSH and LQKENI. After removal of 0 bases from V and 4 bases from J, the junction contained 9 bases not matched to a gene. CDR3 bases read: TGTGCCAGCTCACCACCTACAGGACAGGGTCGCGCAGATACG. Translation gives CASSPPTGQGRADT. The full CDR3 sequence reads CASSPPTGQGRADTQYF. Looking up the rest from reference TRBV18 and TRBJ2-3 gives the full variable domain: NAGVMQNPRHLVRRRGQEARLRCSPMKGHSHVYWYRQLPEEGLKFMVYLQKENIIDESGMPKERFSAEFPKEGPSILRIQQVVRGDSAAYFCASSPPTGQGRADTQYFGPGTRLTVL.

Many counts were recorded for this clone. The CDR3 end is not reached by the read, which stops 3 residues before it; the germline J gene fills it in. J is TRBJ1-4 and V is TRBV5-1; D not certain. Trimming cost V 0 bases and J 0 bases, with 6 bases left between them. The length of the CDR3 is 15 residues. CDR1 and CDR2 (germline): SGHRS, YFSETQ. CDR3 residues: CASSLERATNEKLFF. The covered CDR3 bases are TGCGCCAGCAGCTTGGAGAGGGCAACTAATGAAAAA.

In its sample, this clone was seen a few times. The CDR3 end falls 3 residues outside the read, so it is completed with the germline J gene. V is TRBV2 and J is TRBJ1-1; 11 nucleotides agree with TRBD1. This CDR3 contains 14 residues. Losses at the gene ends were 6 bases for V and 1 base for J; bases not matched to a gene: 1. Germline values: CDR1 SNHLY, CDR2 FYNNEI. The chain's CDR3 is CASRGTGGNTEAFF. The CDR3 bases that were read are TGTGCCAGCAGGGGGACAGGGGGGAACACTGAA.

This clone was seen repeatedly, ten times or more. The CDR3 is cut off 3 residues early in the read; its end comes from the germline J gene. This chain links TRBV30 with TRBJ1-2; 7 nucleotides agree with TRBD1. From germline, CDR1 is GTSNPN and CDR2 SVGIG (reference sequence). After removal of 5 bases from V and 6 bases from J, the junction contained 12 bases not matched to a gene. The CDR3 is 14 amino acids. The CDR3 spells CAWGLSGQKNGYTF. The sequenced part of the CDR3 DNA is TGTGCCTGGGGACTCTCGGGACAGAAGAATGGC.